These 28 T cell receptor beta chains came from one sample sequenced in a study of blood T cell repertoires in COVID-19. Produced via immunoSEQ multiplex PCR; TCRdb's table is partial and in-frame only. The repertoire holds approximately 58,000 clones, with more than 80% as singletons. What was sequenced was peripheral blood. The receptors were gathered from a woman aged 80 or over with active COVID-19.

The V and J genes are TRBV19 and TRBJ2-3; 7 positions agree with TRBD1. The ends lost 1 base at V and 3 bases at J; junction bases unmatched: 4. This CDR3 has 15 residues. Per germline, CDR1 LNHDA and CDR2 SQIVND (reference sequence). In DNA form, the CDR3 reads TGTGCCAGTAGTATAGTGAGGGGGCCGACAGATACGCAGTATTTT. Translation gives CASSIVRGPTDTQYF.

The genes are TRBV3-1 (or the pseudogene TRBV3-2) and TRBJ1-2; 7 bases align to TRBD1. Germline V gives CDR1 LGHDT, CDR2 YNNKEL (reference sequence). The CDR3 has 18 residues. V lost 4 bases to trimming and J lost 5 bases; unmatched junction nucleotides: 19. The CDR3, as DNA: TGTGCCAGCAGCCCGCCACAAACTACCAACAGGGGAAGGTATGGCTACACCTTC. It yields the protein CASSPPQTTNRGRYGYTF.

V and J are TRBV27 and TRBJ1-2; 11 nucleotides agree with TRBD1. Germline lookup yields CDR1 MNHEY and CDR2 SMNVEV (reference sequence). J was trimmed by 5 bases and V by 5 bases; bases with no gene match: 4. CDR3 length: 14 residues. The CDR3 region has the DNA TGTGCCAGCAGTCCGGACAGGGGGCTTTATGGCTACACCTTC. Translation gives CASSPDRGLYGYTF.

DNA of the CDR3: TGCGCCAGCAGCTTGGTGGTAGCGGGGCGTCCAGATACGCAGTATTTT. The encoded protein is CASSLVVAGRPDTQYF. This chain links TRBV5-1 with TRBJ2-3; 8 nucleotides line up with TRBD2. Per germline, CDR1 SGHRS and CDR2 YFSETQ. The J segment lost 4 bases and the V segment lost 0 bases, leaving 7 bases of the junction unmatched. The CDR3 is made up of 16 amino acids.

This clone was detected only once. This chain joins TRBV24-1 and TRBJ2-2, with D possibly TRBD2 on 6 matching bases. V was trimmed by 9 bases and J by 3 bases, leaving 10 bases between them. The CDR3 loop spans 13 amino acids. Germline CDR1 KGHDR, CDR2 SFDVKD. The CDR3 DNA is TGTGCCACCGGGACTGATCACACCGGGGAGCTGTTTTTT. Amino acids: CATGTDHTGELFF.

The chain recombines TRBV5-5 with TRBJ2-2; D might be TRBD1 (6 bases). Germline V gene data show CDR1 as SGHKS and CDR2 as YYEKEE (reference sequence). The CDR3 has 15 residues. V was clipped by 1 base and J by 1 base, with 8 bases between them. As DNA, the CDR3 is TGTGCCAGCAGCTTGACAGGGATGAACACCGGGGAGCTGTTTTTT. It is translated as CASSLTGMNTGELFF.

The chain employs TRBV7-2 and TRBJ2-7; a possible D gene is TRBD1 (5 bases). The CDR3 totals 17 residues. CDR1 is SGHTA, CDR2 FQGNSA, per germline. V shed 5 bases and J shed 3 bases, with 23 bases lying between them. CDR3 protein: CASSPQGAEIPIYEQYF. The CDR3 bases are TGTGCCAGCAGCCCCCAAGGGGCAGAGATACCTATCTACGAGCAGTACTTC. Looking up the rest from reference TRBV7-2 and TRBJ2-7 gives the full variable domain: GAGVSQSPSNKVTEKGKDVELRCDPISGHTALYWYRQSLGQGLEFLIYFQGNSAPDKSGLPSDRFSAERTGGSVSTLTIQRTQQEDSAVYLCASSPQGAEIPIYEQYFGPGTRLTVT.

The rearrangement joins TRBV19 to TRBJ1-4; D is unclear. Trimming pared 3 bases from V and 6 bases from J, leaving 8 bases between. CDR1 is LNHDA, CDR2 SQIVND, per germline (reference sequence). The CDR3 covers 13 residues. CDR3 DNA: TGTGCCAGTAGTATTGACACGTATGAAAAACTGTTTTTT. Its protein product is CASSIDTYEKLFF.

The chain combines TRBV24-1 with TRBJ2-3; 7 bases line up with TRBD2. Germline-derived CDR1 and CDR2 are KGHDR and SFDVKD. V shed 0 bases and J 4 bases; nucleotides not matched to a gene: 0. This CDR3 contains 14 residues. CDR3 sequence: CATSDLGLADTQYF. As DNA, the CDR3 is TGTGCCACCAGTGATTTGGGACTAGCAGATACGCAGTATTTT.

The rearrangement joins TRBV10-3 to TRBJ2-7; 12 bases match TRBD1. Trimming cost V 4 bases and J 4 bases; bases outside gene matches: 2. Per the germline V gene, CDR1 is ENHRY and CDR2 is SYGVKD. The CDR3 loop spans 14 amino acids. The CDR3 region has the DNA TGTGCCATCAGTGTGGGACAGGGGGCTTACGAGCAGTACTTC. Protein product: CAISVGQGAYEQYF.

V gene TRBV5-1 combines with J gene TRBJ2-7, with D possibly matching TRBD1 (5 bases). In germline, CDR1 is SGHRS, CDR2 YFSETQ. V lost 0 bases and J 1 base, leaving 17 bases between the germline ends. This CDR3 contains 17 residues. The CDR3 reads CASSLAVSRQRSYEQYF. The CDR3 DNA reads TGCGCCAGCAGCTTGGCCGTTTCGAGACAGCGATCCTACGAGCAGTACTTC.

The genes are TRBV2 and TRBJ2-6, with 10 bases aligning to TRBD1. The junction had 9 bases not matched to a gene; V was cut back by 6 bases and J by 4 bases. The CDR3 length is 17 residues. The germline V gene encodes CDR1 SNHLY and CDR2 FYNNEI. The DNA for the CDR3 is TGTGCCAGCAGCCACGACAGGGGGCTTGTGGGGGCCAACGTCCTGACTTTC. It encodes CASSHDRGLVGANVLTF. Full variable domain (remainder filled in from reference TRBV2 and TRBJ2-6): EPEVTQTPSHQVTQMGQEVILRCVPISNHLYFYWYRQILGQKVEFLVSFYNNEISEKSEIFDDQFSVERPDGSNFTLKIRSTKLEDSAMYFCASSHDRGLVGANVLTFGAGSRLTVL.

This sequence joins TRBV4-1 and TRBJ2-1; 13 positions match TRBD2. CDR3 length: 21 residues. Germline trimming cut 2 bases from V and 9 bases from J; bases unmatched to any gene: 22. Germline CDR1 is MGHRA and CDR2 is YSYEKL. CDR3 nucleotides: TGCGCCAGCAGCCAATGGTCGGGACAGTTTACTAGCGGGAGGGCCCGGGGTGAGCAGTTCTTC. Amino acid sequence: CASSQWSGQFTSGRARGEQFF.

The rearrangement uses TRBV4-1 and TRBJ1-4; TRBD1 matches 7 bases. J lost 5 bases, V lost 1 base, and 13 bases had no gene match. Germline V gene lookup returns CDR1 MGHRA and CDR2 YSYEKL. This CDR3 contains 18 residues. The CDR3 region is CASSQAWDSTTKNEKLFF. CDR3 nucleotides: TGCGCCAGCAGCCAAGCATGGGACAGCACTACGAAAAATGAAAAACTGTTTTTT.

V gene TRBV6-7 combines with J gene TRBJ2-5; D unclear. TRBV6-7 is sorted into the ORF group, with uncertain function. The CDR3 has 15 residues. Between the trimmed V and J ends, which lost 7 bases and 7 bases, there was a span of 22 bases. CDR3 region: CASIKELVSRVTQYF. CDR3 coding DNA: TGTGCCAGCATCAAAGAGCTGGTGTCACGGGTGACCCAGTACTTC.

The genes are TRBV19 and TRBJ1-5; D possibly corresponds to TRBD1 (5 bases). The ends were cut back, 3 bases at V and 7 bases at J, with 13 bases in the middle. The CDR3 sequence is 14 residues long. Germline CDR1 is LNHDA and CDR2 is SQIVND (reference sequence). CDR3 sequence (DNA): TGTGCCAGTAGTATTCAGGGTTCTCGGCAGCCCCAGCATTTT. This codes for CASSIQGSRQPQHF.

The chain has TRBV27 and TRBJ2-5; TRBD1 aligns across 7 bases. J was trimmed by 3 bases and V by 5 bases; bases with no gene match: 6. In germline, CDR1 is MNHEY, CDR2 SMNVEV (reference sequence). The CDR3 is 14 residues long. In nucleotides, the CDR3 is TGTGCCAGCAGTATATGGACAGGTGAAGAGACCCAGTACTTC. It translates to CASSIWTGEETQYF.

The chain recombines TRBV11-2 with TRBJ2-7, with 12 bases fitting TRBD2. The germline CDR1 and CDR2 sequences are SGHAT and FQNNGV. This CDR3 has 16 amino acids. The CDR3 DNA reads TGTGCCAGCAGCTCAAGGACTAGCGGGACTACTTACGGGCAGTACGTC. It translates to CASSSRTSGTTYGQYV.

This clone was counted a single time. The J gene is TRBJ2-7, the V gene TRBV2; D is perhaps TRBD1 (5 bases). The CDR3 length is 13 residues. Germline loops: CDR1 SNHLY, CDR2 FYNNEI. Trimming stripped 8 bases from V and 1 base from J, with 12 bases between. CDR3 protein: CASHSAGSYEQYF. CDR3 DNA: TGTGCCAGCCATTCGGCAGGGTCCTACGAGCAGTACTTC.

This sequence joins TRBV19 and TRBJ1-2; 8 bases fit TRBD1. The germline V gene has CDR1 LNHDA and CDR2 SQIVND (reference sequence). The CDR3 covers 15 residues. V gave up 4 bases and J gave up 4 bases; unmatched junction bases: 8. CDR3 sequence (DNA): TGTGCCAGTAGTACCACAGGGGGTTCGAGCTATGGCTACACCTTC. Translation gives CASSTTGGSSYGYTF.

The genes are TRBV20-1 and TRBJ2-7; 14 bases line up with TRBD2. Germline CDR1 is DFQATT and CDR2 is SNEGSKA (reference sequence). J was trimmed by 12 bases and V by 6 bases; bases with no gene match: 4. The CDR3 length is 11 residues. CDR3 DNA sequence: TGCAGTGCAGGGACTAGCGGGGGTCGGTACTTC. This encodes CSAGTSGGRYF.

The chain couples TRBV24-1 to TRBJ2-3; TRBD1 matches at 10 bases. Germline V gene lookup returns CDR1 KGHDR and CDR2 SFDVKD. The CDR3 has 15 residues. J was trimmed by 4 bases and V by 6 bases; bases with no gene match: 6. CDR3 sequence (DNA): TGTGCCACCAGTAGGCGAGGACAGGGGGCAGATACGCAGTATTTT. Its translation: CATSRRGQGADTQYF.

This chain joins TRBV7-9 and TRBJ2-1; 11 nucleotides line up with TRBD2. Germline-derived CDR1 and CDR2 are SEHNR and FQNEAQ (reference sequence). There are 16 residues in the CDR3. V lost 2 bases, J lost 3 bases, and 3 bases stayed unmatched. CDR3 in amino acids: CASSLSTSGNYNEQFF. The CDR3 DNA reads TGTGCCAGCAGCTTATCGACTAGCGGGAACTACAATGAGCAGTTCTTC.

The gene calls are TRBV4-2 and TRBJ2-5; the D gene is possibly TRBD1 (6 bases). Germline CDR1 reads LGHNA; CDR2 reads YNFKEQ. V gave up 5 bases and J gave up 4 bases, with 23 bases separating them. The CDR3 covers 17 residues. CDR3 region: CASSTFLTGQTGETQYF. CDR3 sequence (DNA): TGTGCCAGCAGCACCTTCCTGACAGGACAAACTGGAGAGACCCAGTACTTC.

The genes are TRBV7-9 and TRBJ2-3, with TRBD1 matching 7 bases. Trimming took 3 bases from V and 4 from J; bases not matched to a gene: 10. CDR3 length: 16 amino acids. CDR1 SEHNR and CDR2 FQNEAQ come from the germline V gene (reference sequence). Here the CDR3 DNA reads TGTGCCAGCAGCTTGGGGACCGGACAGGCCCCAGATACGCAGTATTTT. As protein: CASSLGTGQAPDTQYF.

This chain connects TRBV6-6 to TRBJ2-4; TRBD2 aligns across 11 bases. J gave up 7 bases and V 7 bases, and 9 bases lay outside the gene matches. The CDR3 spans 15 residues. Germline CDR1 is MNHNY and CDR2 is SVGAGI (reference sequence). DNA of the CDR3: TGTGCCAGCACATCGATAGCGGGGGGGCTGAACATTCAGTACTTC. Translated: CASTSIAGGLNIQYF.

The V call is TRBV5-1, the J call TRBJ1-3, with 7 positions matching TRBD1. Losses at the gene ends were 4 bases for V and 3 bases for J; bases not matched to a gene: 10. Germline values: CDR1 SGHRS, CDR2 YFSETQ. This CDR3 region has 16 residues. The CDR3 region is CASSRKIGTDGNTIYF. The CDR3 DNA reads TGCGCCAGCAGCCGTAAGATCGGGACAGATGGAAACACCATATATTTT.

In its sample, this clone was seen once. V gene TRBV19 combines with J gene TRBJ2-7; 12 bases align to TRBD2. The CDR3 consists of 14 residues. Germline V lookup: CDR1 LNHDA, CDR2 SQIVND (reference sequence). Germline trimming cut 5 bases from V and 4 bases from J; bases unmatched to any gene: 3. For the CDR3, the DNA is TGTGCCAGTAGTCGGACTAGCGGGAATTACGAGCAGTACTTC. Translation gives CASSRTSGNYEQYF.